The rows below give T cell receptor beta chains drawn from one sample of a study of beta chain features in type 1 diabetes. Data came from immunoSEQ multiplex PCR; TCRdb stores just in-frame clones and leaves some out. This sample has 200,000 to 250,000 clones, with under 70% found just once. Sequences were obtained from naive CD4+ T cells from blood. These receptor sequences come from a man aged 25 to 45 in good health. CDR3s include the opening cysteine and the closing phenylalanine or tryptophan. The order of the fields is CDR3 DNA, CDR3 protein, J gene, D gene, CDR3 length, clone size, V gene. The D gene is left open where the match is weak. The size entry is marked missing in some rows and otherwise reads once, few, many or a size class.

CDR3 DNA: TGCAGCGTTGAAGATAACAAGGAGGGGGCTTTCTTT
CDR3 protein: CSVEDNKEGAFF
J gene: TRBJ1-1
D gene: -
CDR3 length: 12
clone size: -
V gene: TRBV29-1

CDR3 DNA: TGTGCCAGCAGCGTAATAGATGGTGGCTACACCTTC
CDR3 protein: CASSVIDGGYTF
J gene: TRBJ1-2
D gene: -
CDR3 length: 12
clone size: -
V gene: TRBV9

CDR3 DNA: TGTGCCAGCAGCGTGGACAGCCAAGAGACCCAGTACTTC
CDR3 protein: CASSVDSQETQYF
J gene: TRBJ2-5
D gene: -
CDR3 length: 13
clone size: -
V gene: TRBV9

CDR3 DNA: TGCGCCAGCAGCCAAGATCCCGGGGCTGGGGCCAACGTCCTGACTTTC
CDR3 protein: CASSQDPGAGANVLTF
J gene: TRBJ2-6
D gene: -
CDR3 length: 16
clone size: -
V gene: TRBV4-3

CDR3 DNA: TGTGCCAGCAGCTTCTCTCGGGGAGATACGCAGTATTTT
CDR3 protein: CASSFSRGDTQYF
J gene: TRBJ2-3
D gene: -
CDR3 length: 13
clone size: -
V gene: TRBV7-6

CDR3 DNA: TGTGCCAGCCATGACAACCAAGAGACCCAGTACTTC
CDR3 protein: CASHDNQETQYF
J gene: TRBJ2-5
D gene: -
CDR3 length: 12
clone size: -
V gene: TRBV5-6

CDR3 DNA: TGTGCCAGCTCTTGGACTGGTCCTAATGAAAAACTGTTTTTT
CDR3 protein: CASSWTGPNEKLFF
J gene: TRBJ1-4
D gene: -
CDR3 length: 14
clone size: -
V gene: TRBV7-9

CDR3 DNA: TGTGCCAGCAGCCCGACCGGGACAGGCTTCTACGAGCAGTACTTC
CDR3 protein: CASSPTGTGFYEQYF
J gene: TRBJ2-7
D gene: TRBD1
CDR3 length: 15
clone size: -
V gene: TRBV7-2

CDR3 DNA: TGCGCCAGCAGCTTGGACAGGGAAGAGACCCAGTACTTC
CDR3 protein: CASSLDREETQYF
J gene: TRBJ2-5
D gene: -
CDR3 length: 13
clone size: few
V gene: TRBV5-1

CDR3 DNA: TGTGCCAGCAGTGAACAGGGCGCACTCCTTAGGAATGAGCAGTTCTTC
CDR3 protein: CASSEQGALLRNEQFF
J gene: TRBJ2-1
D gene: -
CDR3 length: 16
clone size: once
V gene: TRBV2

CDR3 DNA: TGTGCCAGCAGGTCAGGGGAACGGGATACGCAGTATTTT
CDR3 protein: CASRSGERDTQYF
J gene: TRBJ2-3
D gene: -
CDR3 length: 13
clone size: -
V gene: TRBV6-5

CDR3 DNA: TGTGCCAGCAAACTAGCGGGGTACAATGAGCAGTTCTTC
CDR3 protein: CASKLAGYNEQFF
J gene: TRBJ2-1
D gene: TRBD2
CDR3 length: 13
clone size: -
V gene: TRBV28

CDR3 DNA: TGCGCCAGCAGCTTGTTAACGGGGTTAAATGAGCAGTTCTTC
CDR3 protein: CASSLLTGLNEQFF
J gene: TRBJ2-1
D gene: -
CDR3 length: 14
clone size: -
V gene: TRBV5-1

CDR3 DNA: TGCAGCGTTGAAAAAGTGGGAGATACGCAGTATTTT
CDR3 protein: CSVEKVGDTQYF
J gene: TRBJ2-3
D gene: -
CDR3 length: 12
clone size: -
V gene: TRBV29-1

CDR3 DNA: TGTGCCAGCAGCTACAGCCGCAGAGAGACCCAGTACTTC
CDR3 protein: CASSYSRRETQYF
J gene: TRBJ2-5
D gene: -
CDR3 length: 13
clone size: -
V gene: TRBV7-7

CDR3 DNA: TGTGCCAGCAGCCGGGAGTACACAGATACGCAGTATTTT
CDR3 protein: CASSREYTDTQYF
J gene: TRBJ2-3
D gene: -
CDR3 length: 13
clone size: few
V gene: TRBV5-4

CDR3 DNA: TGTGCCAGCAGCATCCGGGACCTGGAAGAGACCCAGTACTTC
CDR3 protein: CASSIRDLEETQYF
J gene: TRBJ2-5
D gene: -
CDR3 length: 14
clone size: -
V gene: TRBV9

CDR3 DNA: TGTGCCTGGAGTGACCCTCCAGCAGGGGAAATTGGCTACACCTTC
CDR3 protein: CAWSDPPAGEIGYTF
J gene: TRBJ1-2
D gene: -
CDR3 length: 15
clone size: -
V gene: TRBV30

CDR3 DNA: TGCAGCGTTGCGGAGGCGTACGAGCAGTACTTC
CDR3 protein: CSVAEAYEQYF
J gene: TRBJ2-7
D gene: -
CDR3 length: 11
clone size: -
V gene: TRBV29-1

CDR3 DNA: TGTGCCTGGAGTGTTCGACTAGGGGCCAACGTCCTGACTTTC
CDR3 protein: CAWSVRLGANVLTF
J gene: TRBJ2-6
D gene: -
CDR3 length: 14
clone size: -
V gene: TRBV30

CDR3 DNA: TGCAGTGCTAGCGTGAACACTGAAGCTTTCTTT
CDR3 protein: CSASVNTEAFF
J gene: TRBJ1-1
D gene: -
CDR3 length: 11
clone size: -
V gene: TRBV20-1

CDR3 DNA: TGTGCCACCGCAGGCGACGCAGATACGCAGTATTTT
CDR3 protein: CATAGDADTQYF
J gene: TRBJ2-3
D gene: -
CDR3 length: 12
clone size: -
V gene: TRBV2